The 3 T cell receptor beta chains reported below all come from one sample, sequenced in a study of cytotoxic CD8 clonotypes in ibrutinib-treated CLL. Sequencing was performed with immunoSEQ multiplex PCR; in TCRdb, only in-frame clones are kept and a portion is missing. The sample lists around 70,000 clones, roughly two thirds seen once, with 4.5% to 6% in the top ten. The sample consisted of PBMCs, taken after 12 months of ibrutinib treatment. Receptor source: a human donor with chronic lymphocytic leukemia.

The chain joins TRBV27 to TRBJ2-6; 8 bases align to TRBD1. The CDR3 contains 16 residues. V lost 10 bases, J lost 0 bases, and 8 bases stayed unmatched. Germline loops: CDR1 MNHEY, CDR2 SMNVEV (reference sequence). CDR3 amino acids: CATTDRALSGANVLTF. Here the CDR3 DNA reads TGTGCCACTACGGACAGGGCCCTCTCTGGGGCCAACGTCCTGACTTTC.

The chain combines TRBV7-2 with TRBJ2-7, with D uncertain. Germline V gene data show CDR1 as SGHTA and CDR2 as FQGNSA. Between the trimmed V and J ends, which lost 1 base and 2 bases, there was a span of 12 bases. The length of the CDR3 is 15 residues. CDR3 region: CASSLDLAEPYEQYF. CDR3 nucleotides: TGTGCCAGCAGCTTAGATTTAGCAGAACCCTACGAGCAGTACTTC.

This clone was counted once. The rearrangement joins TRBV19 to TRBJ1-1, with a weak D call TRBD1 (5 bases). The CDR3 is made up of 14 amino acids. V shed 0 bases and J shed 5 bases, with 10 bases lying between them. Germline assignment: CDR1 LNHDA and CDR2 SQIVND (reference sequence). DNA of the CDR3: TGTGCCAGTAGTATAGACCCAGGGTGGACTGAAGCTTTCTTT. Its protein product is CASSIDPGWTEAFF.